The next 20 T cell receptor beta chains were all read from a single sample in a study of T cells in Graves' hyperthyroidism and ophthalmopathy. From RNA transcripts, TCR beta CDR3 regions were amplified. First-round RT-PCR targeting the TCR CDR3 was performed with the HTBI primer set. TCRdb redid the calling of the multiplex PCR reads with MiXCR, one entry per CDR3 protein. The sample shows roughly 800,000 distinct CDR3 sequences, 38% of them seen only once. The sequencing input was blood. These receptors originate from a man between 18 and 29 years old with Graves' hyperthyroidism.

The chain employs TRBV9 and TRBJ1-1; no clear D. The CDR3 is made up of 13 amino acids. Germline V lookup: CDR1 SGDLS, CDR2 YYNGEE. Trimming took off 9 bases at V and 0 bases at J, with 12 bases between the two ends. This CDR3 reads CATKADVNTEAFF. Written as DNA, the CDR3 is TGTGCCACAAAGGCGGATGTGAACACTGAAGCTTTCTTT.

The chain has TRBV5-1 and TRBJ2-2, with 7 bases lining up with TRBD1. Germline V lookup: CDR1 SGHRS, CDR2 YFSETQ. The length of the CDR3 is 17 residues. V was clipped by 4 bases and J by 1 base; unmatched bases: 10. CDR3 loop: CASSPRTGLLNTGELFF. The DNA of the CDR3 is TGCGCCAGCAGCCCCCGGACAGGTCTTCTGAACACCGGGGAGCTGTTTTTT.

Turning to this clonotype: Just one base apart from a much larger clone, this may be a read error. This sequence joins TRBV11-2 and TRBJ1-2; D uncertain. This CDR3 comprises 14 residues. CDR1 SGHAT and CDR2 FQNNGV come from the germline V gene. The CDR3, as DNA: TGTGCCAGCAGCTTATGGAACGGTGTTCTTGGCTGCACCTTC. This sequence encodes CASSLWNGVLGCTF.

V is TRBV20-1 and J is TRBJ2-5; D remains ambiguous. Trimming stripped 1 base from V and 5 bases from J, with 14 bases between. Germline values: CDR1 DFQATT, CDR2 SNEGSKA (reference sequence). This CDR3 has 14 amino acids. CDR3: CSARAPRGGETQYF. CDR3 sequence (DNA): TGCAGTGCTAGAGCCCCCAGAGGTGGTGAGACCCAGTACTTC.

With respect to this clonotype: This may come from a read error, since a much larger clone is one base off. J is TRBJ2-5 and V is TRBV2; D not resolved. Trimming removed 8 bases from V and 5 bases from J, with 12 bases in between. Germline CDR1 is SNHLY and CDR2 is FYNNEI. The CDR3 is made up of 12 amino acids. The CDR3 spells CASQRTGETQYF. CDR3 sequence (DNA): TGTGCCAGCCAGCGAACCGGTGAGACCCAGTACTTC. Together with reference TRBV2 and TRBJ2-5, the CDR3 gives the full variable domain: EPEVTQTPSHQVTQMGQEVILRCVPISNHLYFYWYRQILGQKVEFLVSFYNNEISEKSEIFDDQFSVERPDGSNFTLKIRSTKLEDSAMYFCASQRTGETQYFGPGTRLLVL.

This clonotype was seen more than once but under ten times. The CDR3 sequence: CASSQDTGNEGNTIYF. CDR3 DNA: TGTGCCAGCAGTCAAGATACGGGGAACGAAGGAAACACCATATATTTT. V is TRBV7-9 and J is TRBJ1-3; D call uncertain. The length of the CDR3 is 16 residues. CDR1 is SEHNR and CDR2 is FQNEAQ in the germline V gene (reference sequence). V was trimmed by 6 bases and J by 4 bases, leaving 19 bases between them.

This clonotype was seen more than once but under ten times. The chain recombines TRBV12-3 or TRBV12-4 with TRBJ1-5; D possibly corresponds to TRBD1 (5 bases). The CDR3 runs 15 residues. V lost 9 bases and J 6 bases, leaving 21 bases between the germline ends. For the CDR3, the DNA is TGTGCCAGTAGCCCCGGCCCAGGAGGGGTTCAGCCCCAGCATTTT. This translates into CASSPGPGGVQPQHF.

The chain joins TRBV7-2 to TRBJ2-2; possible D gene TRBD2, 6 bases. The CDR3 contains 13 residues. The V end was cut by 7 bases, the J end by 11 bases, with 17 bases between. CDR1 and CDR2 (germline): SGHTA, FQGNSA. The CDR3 coding sequence is TGTGCCAGCACCGTGGGCGGGACTCGAGAGCTGTTTTTT. As protein: CASTVGGTRELFF.

A few counts support this clonotype. The J gene is TRBJ2-6, the V gene TRBV6-5, with 10 positions matching TRBD1. The V segment lost 5 bases and the J segment 0 bases; nucleotides outside the gene matches: 4. The CDR3 is 17 amino acids. Germline V gene lookup returns CDR1 MNHEY and CDR2 SVGAGI. CDR3 nucleotides: TGTGCCAGCAGTGGGACAGGGGACTTCTCTGGGGCCAACGTCCTGACTTTC. Translating it yields CASSGTGDFSGANVLTF.

This clonotype was detected a few times. The genes are TRBV2 and TRBJ1-5, with D perhaps TRBD1 (6 bases). Trimming stripped 6 bases from V and 1 base from J, with 19 bases between. The CDR3 sequence is 17 residues long. Germline lookup yields CDR1 SNHLY and CDR2 FYNNEI. The chain's CDR3 is CASSASRGRLSNQPQHF. The CDR3 DNA sequence: TGTGCCAGCAGCGCCTCCAGGGGCAGGTTGAGCAATCAGCCCCAGCATTTT. Looking up the rest from reference TRBV2 and TRBJ1-5 gives the full variable domain: EPEVTQTPSHQVTQMGQEVILRCVPISNHLYFYWYRQILGQKVEFLVSFYNNEISEKSEIFDDQFSVERPDGSNFTLKIRSTKLEDSAMYFCASSASRGRLSNQPQHFGDGTRLSIL.

The chain's CDR3 is CAIPGTGDSYEQYF. The CDR3 DNA follows: TGCGCCATCCCAGGAACGGGGGACTCCTACGAGCAGTACTTC. J is TRBJ2-7 and V is TRBV10-1; TRBD2 might be the D (6 bases). V shed 10 bases and J shed 0 bases, with 16 bases lying between them. Per the germline V gene, CDR1 is WNHNN and CDR2 is SYGVQD (reference sequence). The CDR3 is 14 residues long.

This sequence joins TRBV10-3 and TRBJ2-5; D possibly uses TRBD1 or TRBD2 (5 bases each). V lost 2 bases, J lost 4 bases, and 8 bases lay in between. The CDR3 loop spans 13 amino acids. Germline V gene sequence: CDR1 ENHRY, CDR2 SYGVKD. The CDR3 DNA reads as TGTGCCATCAGTGAGGTGGGACGAGAGACCCAGTACTTC. Its translation is CAISEVGRETQYF.

The gene calls are TRBV12-3 or TRBV12-4 and TRBJ2-7; TRBD1 agrees at 7 bases. Trimming at V came to 5 bases and at J to 4 bases, leaving 8 bases not matched to a gene. This CDR3 has 14 residues. CDR3 amino acids: CASSPRRGQYEQYF. The CDR3 DNA reads TGTGCCAGCAGTCCCCGTAGGGGGCAATACGAGCAGTACTTC.

The sample holds a few counts of this clonotype. This chain connects TRBV5-1 to TRBJ2-5; 9 bases agree with TRBD1. J gave up 2 bases and V 2 bases, and 13 bases lay outside the gene matches. In germline, CDR1 is SGHRS, CDR2 YFSETQ. CDR3 length: 18 amino acids. The CDR3: CASSFDPPWDRAQETQYF. The CDR3 DNA sequence: TGCGCCAGCAGCTTCGACCCGCCTTGGGACAGGGCACAAGAGACCCAGTACTTC.

The CDR3 is CASSVGGSTTGELFF. The CDR3 DNA sequence: TGTGCCAGCAGCGTAGGGGGATCAACGACCGGGGAGCTGTTTTTT. The chain joins TRBV9 to TRBJ2-2, with D hard to call. Germline CDR1 and CDR2: SGDLS and YYNGEE. CDR3 length: 15 amino acids. The V end was cut by 0 bases, the J end by 5 bases, with 11 bases between.

The rearrangement joins TRBV9 to TRBJ1-2; D might be TRBD1 (5 bases). CDR1 and CDR2 (germline): SGDLS, YYNGEE. V lost 7 bases and J lost 5, with 9 bases in between. There are 11 residues in the CDR3. CDR3 loop: CASEGTYGYTF. The CDR3 nucleotides read TGTGCCAGCGAGGGGACGTATGGCTACACCTTC.

The V call is TRBV5-8, the J call TRBJ1-1, with a tentative D call TRBD1 (5 bases). The V gene lost 3 bases and the J gene lost 4 bases, with 19 bases spanning the gap. Germline assignment: CDR1 SGHTS and CDR2 YDEGEE. The CDR3 extends over 16 amino acids. Here the CDR3 DNA reads TGTGCCAGCAGCTCGCCCCTTGGGGGTGCTAGCACTGAAGCTTTCTTT. Encoded protein: CASSSPLGGASTEAFF.

This chain uses TRBV19 with TRBJ1-5; D unresolved. Germline V gene sequence: CDR1 LNHDA, CDR2 SQIVND (reference sequence). There are 14 residues in the CDR3. The V gene lost 3 bases and the J gene lost 4 bases, with 10 bases spanning the gap. As DNA, the CDR3 is TGTGCCAGTAGTATGAGAGACGGGAATCAGCCCCAGCATTTT. Residues: CASSMRDGNQPQHF. Full variable domain (rest looked up from reference TRBV19 and TRBJ1-5): DGGITQSPKYLFRKEGQNVTLSCEQNLNHDAMYWYRQDPGQGLRLIYYSQIVNDFQKGDIAEGYSVSREKKESFPLTVTSAQKNPTAFYLCASSMRDGNQPQHFGDGTRLSIL.

This clonotype has at least ten counts. The chain couples TRBV10-3 to TRBJ1-2; TRBD1 matches 7 bases. Trimming removed 10 bases from V and 3 bases from J; junction bases left unmatched: 8. The CDR3 consists of 13 residues. CDR1 is ENHRY, CDR2 SYGVKD, per germline. CDR3 DNA sequence: TGTGCCAATCGACAGGGATCGGACTATGGCTACACCTTC. It encodes CANRQGSDYGYTF.

This rearrangement joins TRBV7-2 to TRBJ2-7; TRBD2 agrees at 9 bases. After removal of 3 bases from V and 2 bases from J, the junction contained 2 bases not matched to a gene. The length of the CDR3 is 14 residues. The germline V gene encodes CDR1 SGHTA and CDR2 FQGNSA. The CDR3 DNA reads TGTGCCAGCAGCTTGGGACTAGCAACCTACGAGCAGTACTTC. This sequence encodes CASSLGLATYEQYF. The whole variable domain, remainder taken from reference TRBV7-2 and TRBJ2-7, is GAGVSQSPSNKVTEKGKDVELRCDPISGHTALYWYRQSLGQGLEFLIYFQGNSAPDKSGLPSDRFSAERTGGSVSTLTIQRTQQEDSAVYLCASSLGLATYEQYFGPGTRLTVT.